The clone carrying this T cell receptor (beta chain) was recorded only once. The method was immunoSEQ multiplex PCR; TCRdb's version includes in-frame clones alone and lacks a portion of them. The sample has roughly 200,000 clones; 80% to 95% are singletons. This sample is part of a study of control samples from healthy donors and cancer patients. There are 14 residues in the CDR3. Germline loops: CDR1 SNHLY, CDR2 FYNNEI. V lost 5 bases and J lost 4; bases outside the gene matches: 7. Sequenced input: blood. The sequence was collected from a man between 18 and 35 years old in good health. This chain connects TRBV2 to TRBJ1-2; 7 bases match TRBD1. Written as DNA, the CDR3 is TGTGCCAGCAGTATCCAACGACAGGGCTATGGCTACACCTTC. The encoded protein is CASSIQRQGYGYTF. The entire variable domain, with the rest obtained from reference TRBV2 and TRBJ1-2, is as follows: EPEVTQTPSHQVTQMGQEVILRCVPISNHLYFYWYRQILGQKVEFLVSFYNNEISEKSEIFDDQFSVERPDGSNFTLKIRSTKLEDSAMYFCASSIQRQGYGYTFGSGTRLTVV.